The rows below give T cell receptor beta chains drawn from one sample of a study of regulatory T cells in long-lasting Graves disease. One entry per CDR3 protein, called by TCRdb with MiXCR from the multiplex PCR reads. The sample comprises hundreds of thousands of distinct CDR3 sequences, roughly 15% of which are singletons, and about 12% rests with the top ten. This sample was shared with a second study, whose subject was T cells in Graves' hyperthyroidism and ophthalmopathy.

The sample consisted of peripheral blood mononuclear cells (PBMCs), taken at new diagnosis, from a patient treated with antithyroid drugs. The receptor set was obtained from a man aged 18 to 29 with Graves disease. The CDR3 runs from the conserved cysteine through the conserved F or W. Fields, in order: D gene, J gene, V gene, CDR3 length, clone size, CDR3 protein, CDR3 DNA. A D gene is named only where the DNA matches it firmly. For some rows the clone size is stated as once, few or many, or as a class when expanded; others skip it.

NA	TRBJ2-5	TRBV5-1	14	NA	CASSLIPGTETQYF	TGCGCCAGCAGCTTGATTCCCGGAACGGAGACCCAGTACTTC
NA	TRBJ1-1	TRBV11-2	13	few	CASSLGYTTEAFF	TGTGCCAGCAGCTTAGGGTATACGACTGAAGCTTTCTTT
NA	TRBJ2-1	TRBV27	12	few	CASSLLSGEQFF	TGTGCCAGCAGTTTATTGAGCGGGGAGCAGTTCTTC
NA	TRBJ2-7	TRBV7-9	15	many	CASSLPDGAGVEQYF	TGTGCCAGCAGCTTACCGGACGGAGCCGGGGTCGAGCAGTACTTC
NA	TRBJ2-7	TRBV20-1	13	few	CRRTRGRGWEQYF	TGCAGGCGCACCAGGGGGAGGGGATGGGAGCAGTACTTC
TRBD1	TRBJ2-7	TRBV10-3	15	many	CAISRKGTGTYEQYF	TGTGCCATCAGTCGAAAGGGGACAGGGACTTACGAGCAGTACTTC
NA	TRBJ2-7	TRBV7-9	15	many	CASSSPGSGTYEQYF	TGTGCCAGCAGCTCCCCAGGCAGCGGGACATACGAGCAGTACTTC
TRBD1	TRBJ2-1	TRBV27	18	few	CASTNEIDRDDSYNEQFF	TGTGCCAGCACCAATGAAATTGACAGGGATGATTCCTACAATGAGCAGTTCTTC
NA	TRBJ1-1	TRBV12-3/TRBV12-4	11	many	CASRYKGEAFF	TGTGCCAGCAGATATAAAGGTGAAGCTTTCTTT
NA	TRBJ2-2	TRBV20-1	14	few	CSARGRQNTGELFF	TGCAGTGCTCGTGGGAGACAGAACACCGGGGAGCTGTTTTTT
NA	TRBJ1-5	TRBV11-2	15	few	CASSLVGIGNQPQHF	TGTGCCAGCAGCTTAGTGGGGATCGGCAATCAGCCCCAGCATTTT
NA	TRBJ2-7	TRBV6-1	14	many	CASSVTRGYYEQYF	TGTGCCAGCAGTGTCACCAGGGGTTACTACGAGCAGTACTTC
TRBD1	TRBJ2-7	TRBV12-3/TRBV12-4	15	NA	CASSFQRGTGVEQYF	TGTGCCAGCAGTTTCCAAAGGGGGACAGGGGTCGAGCAGTACTTC
NA	TRBJ2-1	TRBV18	14	many	CASSPSVSHNEQFF	TGTGCCAGCTCACCATCGGTATCCCACAATGAGCAGTTCTTC
NA	TRBJ2-7	TRBV30	12	few	CAWSVADFEQYF	TGTGCCTGGAGTGTGGCTGATTTCGAGCAGTACTTC
NA	TRBJ1-3	TRBV11-2	13	many	CASSSGSGNTIYF	TGTGCCAGCAGCTCAGGTAGTGGAAACACCATATATTTT
TRBD1	TRBJ1-5	TRBV3-1	15	few	CASSPTDRVGQPQHF	TGTGCCAGCAGCCCAACGGACAGGGTAGGGCAGCCCCAGCATTTT
NA	TRBJ2-7	TRBV27	14	NA	CASTSGTVPYEQYF	TGTGCCAGCACCTCCGGGACGGTCCCCTACGAGCAGTACTTC
TRBD1	TRBJ2-4	TRBV6-5	16	NA	CASSFVLGTGDHIQYF	TGTGCCAGCAGTTTCGTTCTGGGGACAGGGGACCACATTCAGTACTTC
NA	TRBJ2-1	TRBV20-1	11	few	CSARRDNEQFF	TGCAGTGCCCGAAGGGACAATGAGCAGTTCTTC
NA	TRBJ1-1	TRBV18	13	NA	CASSPPGVTGTFF	TGTGCCAGCTCACCACCCGGCGTTACCGGGACTTTCTTT
TRBD1	TRBJ2-2	TRBV24-1	15	few	CATSLGTDNTGELFF	TGTGCCACCAGTCTCGGGACAGATAACACCGGGGAGCTGTTTTTT
NA	TRBJ2-1	TRBV3-1	13	many	CASSQLDWNEQFF	TGTGCCAGCAGCCAACTGGACTGGAATGAGCAGTTCTTC
NA	TRBJ2-7	TRBV4-1	15	few	CASSSTGRRSYEQYF	TGCGCCAGCAGCTCAACGGGACGCCGGTCCTACGAGCAGTACTTC
NA	TRBJ1-6	TRBV30	13	few	CACAGMNNSPLHF	TGTGCCTGTGCGGGGATGAATAATTCACCCCTCCACTTT
TRBD2	TRBJ2-3	TRBV10-3	16	NA	CAISEGLAVLTDTQYF	TGTGCCATCAGTGAGGGACTAGCGGTGCTCACAGATACGCAGTATTTT
TRBD1	TRBJ2-3	TRBV27	17	many	CASSLGAVTGITDTQYF	TGTGCCAGCAGTTTGGGGGCCGTGACAGGGATTACAGATACGCAGTATTTT
NA	TRBJ2-3	TRBV30	12	many	CAWSLTPDTQYF	TGTGCCTGGAGCCTCACACCAGATACGCAGTATTTT
NA	TRBJ1-1	TRBV5-1	13	NA	CAGSQGSSAEAFF	TGCGCCGGCAGCCAGGGTAGCTCCGCTGAAGCTTTCTTT
TRBD1	TRBJ2-5	TRBV29-1	13	NA	CSSRTGGLETQYF	TGCAGCTCCCGGACAGGGGGCTTGGAGACCCAGTACTTC
NA	TRBJ1-5	TRBV6-5	17	many	CASSSWGGPMDNQPQHF	TGTGCCAGCAGTTCCTGGGGAGGCCCGATGGACAATCAGCCCCAGCATTTT
NA	TRBJ2-7	TRBV9	16	NA	CASSGGLGGGGEEQYF	TGTGCCAGCAGCGGGGGGCTCGGTGGGGGAGGGGAAGAGCAGTACTTC
TRBD2	TRBJ2-7	TRBV5-1	15	NA	CASSLESGRANEQYF	TGCGCCAGCAGCTTGGAAAGCGGGAGGGCCAACGAGCAGTACTTC
TRBD2	TRBJ2-7	TRBV3-1	14	few	CASIGSGAVGEQYF	TGTGCCAGCATAGGCAGCGGGGCGGTAGGGGAGCAGTACTTC
TRBD2	TRBJ2-7	TRBV5-1	14	many	CASSSAGVSYEQYF	TGCGCCAGCAGCTCGGCGGGGGTCTCGTACGAGCAGTACTTC
NA	TRBJ2-6	TRBV18	16	few	CASSPEGYSGANVLTF	TGTGCCAGCTCACCAGAGGGCTACTCTGGGGCCAACGTCCTGACTTTC
NA	TRBJ1-5	TRBV4-1	15	NA	CASSQDPGGNQPQHF	TGCGCCAGCAGCCAAGATCCCGGGGGCAATCAGCCCCAGCATTTT
NA	TRBJ1-1	TRBV11-2	15	few	CASSLRQGLNTEAFF	TGTGCCAGCAGCTTGAGGCAGGGCCTGAACACTGAAGCTTTCTTT